This TCR beta chain was sequenced for a study of PD-1 blockade in classical Hodgkin lymphoma. With 3 bases removed from V and 5 bases from J, the gap between germline ends came to 13 bases. This CDR3 spans 14 amino acids. Germline loops: CDR1 SGDLS, CDR2 YYNGEE. There was relapse after autologous stem cell transplantation in every patient, and there was variation in brentuximab vedotin exposure. Best overall response was complete response, partial response or progressive disease in these relapsed/refractory classical Hodgkin lymphoma patients. Study findings and constraints: With CD4+ cells, TCR diversity rose significantly by C4D1, but not with CD8+ cells. Complete responders entered with baseline diversity on par with newly diagnosed patients, the results showed. Newly diagnosed patients were reported to start with lower TCR diversity than healthy donors.

About this clone itself: What it binds is unknown.

TCRdb's table, derived via immunoSEQ multiplex PCR, lists solely in-frame clones and lacks some. This table holds roughly 150,000 clones, just under 80% found once. This chain joins TRBV9 and TRBJ2-3; either TRBD1 or TRBD2 may fit D (6 bases each). The source of this sequence is a human donor with classical Hodgkin lymphoma. Sequencing used peripheral blood mononuclear cells (PBMCs), obtained before the second cycle of nivolumab. The CDR3 nucleotides are TGTGCCAGCAGCGCCGACGGGGGCCTAGATACGCAGTATTTT. Translated: CASSADGGLDTQYF.